These T cell receptor beta chains were read from a single sample in a study of cytomegalovirus exposure and HLA in healthy donors. Data came from immunoSEQ multiplex PCR; TCRdb stores just in-frame clones and leaves some out. The table shows tens of thousands of clones, with 75% to 90% occurring only once. Sequenced material: PBMCs. These receptors were taken from a human donor in good health. Each CDR3 is given with its conserved first and last residue. A D gene is named only where the DNA matches it firmly. Size is omitted from some rows. Given values are once, few, many or a class for expanded clones.

V: TRBV30
size: .
D: .
J: TRBJ1-1
CDR3: CAWSWSGTEAFF
DNA: TGTGCCTGGAGTTGGAGTGGTACTGAAGCTTTCTTT

V: TRBV11-1
size: .
D: .
J: TRBJ1-1
CDR3: CASSLTDYRTEAFF
DNA: TGTGCCAGCAGCTTAACGGATTACAGGACTGAAGCTTTCTTT

V: TRBV27
size: .
D: .
J: TRBJ2-1
CDR3: CASSFSQGNNEQFF
DNA: TGTGCCAGCAGTTTTTCGCAGGGAAACAATGAGCAGTTCTTC

V: TRBV5-6
size: .
D: .
J: TRBJ1-1
CDR3: CASSWTANTEAFF
DNA: TGTGCCAGCAGCTGGACAGCGAACACTGAAGCTTTCTTT

V: TRBV6-4
size: .
D: TRBD2
J: TRBJ2-1
CDR3: CASSGLAGVHEQFF
DNA: TGTGCCAGCAGTGGACTAGCGGGGGTCCATGAGCAGTTCTTC

V: TRBV19
size: .
D: .
J: TRBJ1-3
CDR3: CASSIFPSGSPGNTIYF
DNA: TGTGCCAGTAGCATCTTTCCTTCAGGGTCCCCTGGAAACACCATATATTTT

V: TRBV7-2
size: .
D: .
J: TRBJ1-5
CDR3: CASSPQRGAQPQHF
DNA: TGTGCCAGCAGCCCCCAAAGGGGCGCACAGCCCCAGCATTTT

V: TRBV7-9
size: once
D: .
J: TRBJ1-3
CDR3: CASSLDSPHLGSGNTIYF
DNA: TGTGCCAGCAGCTTAGATAGCCCCCACCTCGGCTCCGGAAACACCATATATTTT

V: TRBV5-4
size: few
D: TRBD2
J: TRBJ2-5
CDR3: CASSFPGTTETQYF
DNA: TGTGCCAGCAGCTTTCCCGGGACTACGGAGACCCAGTACTTC

V: TRBV2
size: .
D: .
J: TRBJ1-3
CDR3: CASRGHFGAGNTIYF
DNA: TGTGCCAGCAGGGGACATTTTGGGGCTGGAAACACCATATATTTT

V: TRBV7-3
size: .
D: .
J: TRBJ1-1
CDR3: CASSFGGNTEAFF
DNA: TGTGCCAGCAGCTTCGGCGGGAACACTGAAGCTTTCTTT

V: TRBV5-4
size: once
D: .
J: TRBJ2-7
CDR3: CASSLAHSSYEQYF
DNA: TGTGCCAGCAGCTTGGCCCACAGCTCCTACGAGCAGTACTTC

V: TRBV18
size: once
D: TRBD1
J: TRBJ1-3
CDR3: CASSRTGQSSGNTIYF
DNA: TGTGCCAGCTCCCGGACAGGACAGAGCTCTGGAAACACCATATATTTT

V: TRBV5-1
size: .
D: .
J: TRBJ1-6
CDR3: CASSLRGDYNSPLHF
DNA: TGCGCCAGCAGCTTGCGGGGGGACTATAATTCACCCCTCCACTTT

V: TRBV28
size: .
D: .
J: TRBJ1-1
CDR3: CASSFEENTEAFF
DNA: TGTGCCAGCAGTTTCGAGGAGAACACTGAAGCTTTCTTT

V: TRBV6-5
size: .
D: .
J: TRBJ2-7
CDR3: CASSYSGGVYEQYF
DNA: TGTGCCAGCAGTTACTCTGGAGGGGTCTACGAGCAGTACTTC

V: TRBV2
size: .
D: TRBD1
J: TRBJ2-7
CDR3: CASKPGQGSYEQYF
DNA: TGTGCCAGCAAACCGGGACAGGGCTCCTACGAGCAGTACTTC

V: TRBV14
size: once
D: .
J: TRBJ1-3
CDR3: CASTPSGLSSGNTIYF
DNA: TGTGCCAGCACCCCCAGCGGATTATCCTCTGGAAACACCATATATTTT

V: TRBV19
size: .
D: .
J: TRBJ1-1
CDR3: CASSKQGTEAFF
DNA: TGTGCCAGTAGTAAGCAGGGCACTGAAGCTTTCTTT

V: TRBV11-1
size: .
D: TRBD2
J: TRBJ2-5
CDR3: CASSSGRLGGAGETQYF
DNA: TGTGCCAGCAGCTCAGGGCGGCTCGGGGGGGCAGGAGAGACCCAGTACTTC

V: TRBV18
size: .
D: .
J: TRBJ1-5
CDR3: CASSPRDQPQHF
DNA: TGTGCCAGCTCACCGCGCGATCAGCCCCAGCATTTT

V: TRBV5-1
size: .
D: .
J: TRBJ1-2
CDR3: CASSLALSGLDHGYTF
DNA: TGCGCCAGCAGCTTGGCCTTGTCAGGTTTAGACCATGGCTACACCTTC

V: TRBV2
size: .
D: TRBD1
J: TRBJ2-7
CDR3: CASSEYTGDYEQYF
DNA: TGTGCCAGCAGTGAATACACAGGGGACTACGAGCAGTACTTC

V: TRBV27
size: .
D: TRBD1
J: TRBJ2-3
CDR3: CASSIDPLTGGNADTQYF
DNA: TGTGCCAGCAGTATCGATCCCCTTACAGGGGGCAACGCAGATACGCAGTATTTT

V: TRBV5-1
size: .
D: TRBD2
J: TRBJ2-3
CDR3: CASSLVPGGTDTQYF
DNA: TGCGCCAGCAGCTTGGTTCCGGGGGGAACAGATACGCAGTATTTT

V: TRBV19
size: .
D: .
J: TRBJ1-1
CDR3: CASSMSGISEAFF
DNA: TGTGCCAGTAGTATGTCGGGAATATCTGAAGCTTTCTTT

V: TRBV5-1
size: .
D: .
J: TRBJ1-1
CDR3: CASSLAIGLAGEAFF
DNA: TGCGCCAGCAGCTTGGCCATTGGGTTAGCCGGTGAAGCTTTCTTT

V: TRBV7-2
size: few
D: .
J: TRBJ1-1
CDR3: CASSLDGRSGAGGAFF
DNA: TGTGCCAGCAGCTTAGACGGGCGGTCAGGGGCGGGTGGAGCTTTCTTT

V: TRBV7-2
size: .
D: TRBD1
J: TRBJ2-7
CDR3: CASSPVGTGDYEQYF
DNA: TGTGCCAGCAGCCCAGTAGGGACAGGGGACTACGAGCAGTACTTC

V: TRBV6-4
size: .
D: TRBD2
J: TRBJ2-2
CDR3: CASSEQPGGPDTGELFF
DNA: TGTGCCAGCAGTGAACAGCCGGGGGGGCCTGACACCGGGGAGCTGTTTTTT

V: TRBV2
size: .
D: TRBD2
J: TRBJ2-5
CDR3: CASSGGLAGKETQYF
DNA: TGTGCCAGCAGTGGGGGACTAGCGGGGAAAGAGACCCAGTACTTC

V: TRBV7-9
size: .
D: TRBD2
J: TRBJ2-1
CDR3: CASSLGGGYNEQFF
DNA: TGTGCCAGCAGCTTAGGCGGGGGGTACAATGAGCAGTTCTTC

V: TRBV7-3
size: once
D: .
J: TRBJ1-1
CDR3: CASSLSSRGEAFF
DNA: TGTGCCAGCAGCTTAAGCAGTCGGGGAGAAGCTTTCTTT

V: TRBV5-5
size: few
D: TRBD2
J: TRBJ2-7
CDR3: CASISWGGNSYEQYF
DNA: TGTGCCAGCATCTCGTGGGGGGGGAACTCCTACGAGCAGTACTTC

V: TRBV18
size: .
D: .
J: TRBJ1-2
CDR3: CASSPGVYGYTF
DNA: TGTGCCAGCTCACCCGGGGTCTATGGCTACACCTTC

V: TRBV21-1
size: .
D: .
J: TRBJ2-3
CDR3: CASSIEVPVTFPPSTDTQYF
DNA: TGTGCCAGCAGCATTGAGGTCCCGGTGACTTTTCCCCCTAGCACAGATACGCAGTATTTT

V: TRBV19
size: once
D: .
J: TRBJ2-5
CDR3: CASSIGGSAWETQYF
DNA: TGTGCCAGTAGTATAGGGGGCAGCGCCTGGGAGACCCAGTACTTC

V: TRBV2
size: .
D: .
J: TRBJ1-1
CDR3: CASSLNTEAFF
DNA: TGTGCCAGCAGCCTCAACACTGAAGCTTTCTTT

V: TRBV7-8
size: .
D: TRBD2
J: TRBJ2-2
CDR3: CAHDPLAGATGELFF
DNA: TGTGCCCATGATCCCCTAGCGGGGGCAACCGGGGAGCTGTTTTTT

V: TRBV9
size: .
D: .
J: TRBJ2-7
CDR3: CASSVGSGGYEQYF
DNA: TGTGCCAGCAGCGTAGGTAGCGGAGGCTACGAGCAGTATTTC

V: TRBV4-2
size: .
D: TRBD1
J: TRBJ1-3
CDR3: CASSQVLAGGPGTGNTIYF
DNA: TGTGCCAGCAGCCAAGTTTTGGCAGGGGGCCCCGGAACTGGAAACACCATATATTTT

V: TRBV6-5
size: once
D: TRBD1
J: TRBJ2-5
CDR3: CASSPGTGETQYF
DNA: TGTGCCAGCAGTCCAGGGACAGGGGAGACCCAGTACTTC